This TCR beta chain was documented in a study of chemoradiotherapy in HPV16-positive cancers. Study-level results: Functional assays defining HPV-specific T cells used only a couple of HPV16-positive patients.

With 2 bases removed from V and 4 bases from J, the gap between germline ends came to 10 bases. The V gene's germline CDR1 is SEHNR and CDR2 FQNEAQ (reference sequence). The CDR3 runs to 14 residues. Regarding this clone: Its matching antigen is unknown.

Over chemoradiotherapy, repertoires were sampled more than once. The protocol was immunoSEQ multiplex PCR, while the TCRdb copy is restricted to in-frame clones and leaves out a portion. The sample shows around 17,000 clones, roughly 89% of them seen only once. The receptor comes from a human donor with HPV-associated anogenital cancer. J is TRBJ2-3 and V is TRBV7-9; D may be TRBD1 or TRBD2 (5 bases each). The sample was blood, taken from a patient who underwent chemoradiotherapy. CDR3 loop: CASSLSEGSDTQYF. CDR3 bases: TGTGCCAGCAGCTTAAGTGAGGGGTCAGATACGCAGTATTTT. Full variable domain (remainder filled in from reference TRBV7-9 and TRBJ2-3): DTGVSQNPRHKITKRGQNVTFRCDPISEHNRLYWYRQTLGQGPEFLTYFQNEAQLEKSRLLSDRFSAERPKGSFSTLEIQRTEQGDSAMYLCASSLSEGSDTQYFGPGTRLTVL.